This T cell receptor (beta chain) was captured by sequencing in a study of T cell repertoires in cytomegalovirus infection (dated by TCRdb to the late 2010s). Notes on the research overall: Donor HLA type was relevant to the analysis, because carriage of CMV infection together with the matching HLA type was indicated by public TCR beta signatures.

Data came from an Illumina HiSeq 1500. In TCRdb, the public reads were trimmed at Q25 with fastp and aligned with MiXCR, with productive beta chains retained. Every distinct CDR3 protein forms one entry, paired with its most common genes and DNA. The table for this sample lists 100,000 to 150,000 distinct CDR3 sequences; roughly 9% of them were counted only once. The leading ten clones occupy about 9.5% of the sample. Summary of the overall study and its limitations: The ex vivo response was dominated by HLA-C-restricted CMV-specific TCR beta clonotypes, and the single most frequent clonotype in two of eight donors was supplied by these HLA-C-restricted clonotypes. In both this cohort and an independent roughly 400-donor cohort, the cumulative frequency of public TCR beta family members distinguished carriers of CMV infection plus the relevant HLA type.

About this clonotype: Its antigen is still unknown. Per-nucleotide qualities are absent, and no much larger clonotype sits a single base away.

The receptor was derived from a human donor in good health (CMV status not recorded). Some clones in this sample may be carry-over from other donors' samples. Specimen: PBMCs.

The base sequence is TGTGCCAGTAGTATCCCAGAAGGACCCCTCCACTTT. This encodes CASSIPEGPLHF. Recombination joined TRBV19 with TRBJ1-6, with the D gene not confidently named. Sequences LNHDA (CDR1) and SQIVND (CDR2) are obtained from the germline V gene (reference sequence). Its CDR3 holds 12 amino acids, cysteine through phenylalanine. The kept DNA is CDR3 alone, 36 bases in frame from the first base. V and J lose 3 bases and 12 bases, and a span of 9 bases separates them.